A selection of T cell receptor beta chains follows, all from one sample in a study of T cell repertoires in ileal Crohn's disease. Sequencing was performed with immunoSEQ multiplex PCR; in TCRdb, only in-frame clones are kept and a portion is missing. The table includes thousands of clones, approximately 75% detected once. The sample taken for sequencing was ileal tissue. The receptors were gathered from an adult with Crohn's disease. The CDR3 runs from the conserved cysteine through the conserved F or W. A D gene is named only where the DNA matches it firmly. Size is omitted from some rows. Given values are once, few, many or a class for expanded clones.

NA	TRBV4-2	14	TRBJ1-2	NA	TGTGCCAGCAGCCAAGGGCCGGGGATAGGGGGCTACACCTTC	CASSQGPGIGGYTF
NA	TRBV15	14	TRBJ2-7	NA	TGTGCCACCAGCAGAGGGGCAGGGGCGAATGAGCAGTACTTC	CATSRGAGANEQYF
NA	TRBV28	15	TRBJ2-3	TRBD2	TGTGCCAGCAGTCGCTCTAGCGGATATACAGATACGCAGTATTTT	CASSRSSGYTDTQYF
once	TRBV6-5	13	TRBJ2-1	TRBD1	TGTGCCAGCAGCCAACCGACAGGGACTGAGCAGTTCTTC	CASSQPTGTEQFF
few	TRBV5-4	14	TRBJ1-2	NA	TGTGCCAGCAGCCTAGAGACTATCTGGAGTGGCTACACCTTC	CASSLETIWSGYTF
NA	TRBV5-3	14	TRBJ1-2	NA	TGTGCCAGCAGCCTGTACAGGGCGAACTATGGCTACACCTTC	CASSLYRANYGYTF
NA	TRBV11-3	15	TRBJ2-3	NA	TGTGCCAGCAGCTTAAGGGCAGAGAACACAGATACGCAGTATTTT	CASSLRAENTDTQYF
few	TRBV7-3	16	TRBJ2-1	TRBD2	TGTGCCAGCAGCTTATGGAGCGGGAAAGGGTACAATGAGCAGTTCTTC	CASSLWSGKGYNEQFF
NA	TRBV4-1	19	TRBJ2-5	TRBD2	TGCGCCAGCAGCCAAGTGCCCACTAGCGGGGACTCCGTCCGGGAGACCCAGTACTTC	CASSQVPTSGDSVRETQYF
NA	TRBV19	12	TRBJ1-5	NA	TGTGCCAGTAGTATAGCCAATCAGCCCCAGCATTTT	CASSIANQPQHF
NA	TRBV14	15	TRBJ2-6	NA	TGTGCCAGCAGCCAATTCGAAAAGGGGGCCAACGTCCTGACTTTC	CASSQFEKGANVLTF
few	TRBV6-5	13	TRBJ1-1	NA	TGTGCCAGCACTCAAGGGGCGTGGACTGAAGCTTTCTTT	CASTQGAWTEAFF
NA	TRBV10-3	16	TRBJ2-7	NA	TGTGCCAGCAGTGCCTTACCAAGGTACAGCTCCTACGAGCAGTACTTC	CASSALPRYSSYEQYF
NA	TRBV6-6	14	TRBJ1-1	TRBD1	TGTGCCAGCAGTTTGACAGGGCGGGTGACTGAAGCTTTCTTT	CASSLTGRVTEAFF
NA	TRBV10-1	15	TRBJ2-1	TRBD1	TGCGCCAGCAGTGATTCCGGGACAGGGAACAATGAGCAGTTCTTC	CASSDSGTGNNEQFF
NA	TRBV15	18	TRBJ2-7	NA	TGTGCCACCAGCAGAGACGCCCTGACCGGGTCCATAGCCTACGAGCAGTACTTC	CATSRDALTGSIAYEQYF
once	TRBV28	14	TRBJ2-7	TRBD1	TGTGCCAGCAGAGGACAGGGTCTCTCCTACGAGCAGTACTTC	CASRGQGLSYEQYF
few	TRBV28	16	TRBJ2-5	TRBD1	TGTGCCAGCAGTAGAACAGGGGGCGCGTCCCAAGAGACCCAGTACTTC	CASSRTGGASQETQYF
NA	TRBV7-9	17	TRBJ2-5	TRBD2	TGTGCCAGCAGCTTAAGTGTCGCGGCGGGGGGGCTTCGGGCCCAGTACTTC	CASSLSVAAGGLRAQYF
NA	TRBV28	15	TRBJ1-1	NA	TGTGCCAGCGGCCCTGTGGACAGAATGAACACTGAAGCTTTCTTT	CASGPVDRMNTEAFF
NA	TRBV28	13	TRBJ1-1	NA	TGTGCCAGCAGGGGTTTCATGAACACTGAAGCTTTCTTT	CASRGFMNTEAFF
NA	TRBV9	15	TRBJ2-5	TRBD2	TGTGCCAGCAGCGTAGGGCTAGCGGGCTTAGAGACCCAGTACTTC	CASSVGLAGLETQYF
few	TRBV19	15	TRBJ1-4	TRBD1	TGTGCCAGTAGTATCCAGGGACAGGGAACCGGAAAACTGTTTTTT	CASSIQGQGTGKLFF
NA	TRBV2	12	TRBJ1-2	NA	TGTGCCAGCAGGACGCAGGGTGGAGGCTACACCTTC	CASRTQGGGYTF
NA	TRBV19	19	TRBJ1-3	NA	TGTGCCAGTAGTAACCCGTGGATACAGGGAGAACTCTCTGGAAACACCATATATTTT	CASSNPWIQGELSGNTIYF
NA	TRBV18	13	TRBJ1-1	NA	TGTGCCAGCTCCTCGACACTGAACACTGAAGCTTTCTTT	CASSSTLNTEAFF
NA	TRBV10-2	15	TRBJ1-6	NA	TGCGCCAGCAGCGATGGACAGAATTATAATTCACCCCTCCACTTT	CASSDGQNYNSPLHF
NA	TRBV27	17	TRBJ1-6	NA	TGTGCCAGCAGAGCGGGACTCCCGAGCTCCTATAATTCACCCCTCCACTTT	CASRAGLPSSYNSPLHF
NA	TRBV7-6	15	TRBJ2-2	NA	TGTGCCAGCAGCCAGTCCCGGGACATTACCGGGGAGCTGTTTTTT	CASSQSRDITGELFF
NA	TRBV5-8	15	TRBJ1-2	NA	TGTGCCAGCAGCTTGGTTTGGACGGATAATTATGGCTACACCTTC	CASSLVWTDNYGYTF
NA	TRBV5-4	17	TRBJ1-1	TRBD1	TGTGCCAGCAGCCACCTTAAAGGGACAGGGGTGAACACTGAAGCTTTCTTT	CASSHLKGTGVNTEAFF
NA	TRBV19	14	TRBJ2-7	NA	TGTGCCAGTAGTCCCCAGGGGAGCTCCTACGAGCAGTACTTC	CASSPQGSSYEQYF
NA	TRBV4-3	16	TRBJ1-2	NA	TGCGCCAGCAGCCAAGACCTCACACCCGGGTACTATGGCTACACCTTC	CASSQDLTPGYYGYTF
NA	TRBV6-1	14	TRBJ2-7	TRBD1	TGTGCCAGTGTCAGACAGGGGGGATCCTACGAGCAGTACTTC	CASVRQGGSYEQYF
NA	TRBV11-2	17	TRBJ2-1	NA	TGTGCCAGCAGCTTAGAGGCCCTAAGATTGATATACAATGAGCAGTTCTTC	CASSLEALRLIYNEQFF